This T cell receptor beta chain was documented in a study of cytomegalovirus exposure and HLA in healthy donors. About the research overall: Genetic ancestry analysis placed around 76% of the 300 to 500 donors that were genotyped in the Caucasian-associated cluster.

On this clone itself: The antigen is unknown.

This PCR relied on a set of 60 Vbeta primers and 13 Jbeta primers. The method was immunoSEQ multiplex PCR; TCRdb's version includes in-frame clones alone and lacks a portion of them. The sample consists of fewer than 150,000 clones, about 70% of them appearing once. The study sampled nominally healthy donors, though unrecorded immune exposures were likely. The germline CDR1 and CDR2 sequences are SEHNR and FQNEAQ (reference sequence). The J segment lost 5 bases and the V segment lost 1 base, leaving 4 bases of the junction unmatched. The CDR3 spans 15 residues. Whole-study results and caveats: A later analysis by the authors found several of the most significant clusters apparently linked to common viral pathogens. DRB1 had the most TCR associations and HLA-C the fewest, a later analysis found, with rates varying by HLA locus.

The source is a woman in her thirties or forties in good health and CMV-seronegative. The chain has TRBV7-9 and TRBJ2-4; 8 bases are shared with TRBD1. Input material: PBMCs. The CDR3 loop reads CASSLEDRGQNIQYF. The CDR3 DNA follows: TGTGCCAGCAGCTTAGAAGACAGGGGCCAAAACATTCAGTACTTC.